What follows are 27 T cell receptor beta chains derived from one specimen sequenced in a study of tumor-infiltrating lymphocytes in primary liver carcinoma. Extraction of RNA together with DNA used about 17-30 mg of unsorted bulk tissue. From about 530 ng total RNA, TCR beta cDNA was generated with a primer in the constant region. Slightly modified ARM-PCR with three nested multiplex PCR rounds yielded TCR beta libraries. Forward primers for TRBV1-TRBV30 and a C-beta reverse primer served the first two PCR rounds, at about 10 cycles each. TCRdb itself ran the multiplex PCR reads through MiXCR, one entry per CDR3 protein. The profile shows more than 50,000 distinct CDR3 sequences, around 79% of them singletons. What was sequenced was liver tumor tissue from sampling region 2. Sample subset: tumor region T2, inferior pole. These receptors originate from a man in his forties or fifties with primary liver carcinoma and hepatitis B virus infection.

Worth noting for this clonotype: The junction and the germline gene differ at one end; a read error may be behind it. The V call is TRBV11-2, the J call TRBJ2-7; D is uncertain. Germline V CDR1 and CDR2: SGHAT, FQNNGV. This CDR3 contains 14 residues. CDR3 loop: CASSLTDGAYEEYF. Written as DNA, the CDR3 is TGTGCCAGCAGCTTGACGGACGGAGCCTACGAGGAGTACTTC.

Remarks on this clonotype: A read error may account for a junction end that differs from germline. The CDR3 DNA reads TGTGCCAGCAGCTTGGGAGTTGACTCTAGCATAGATACGCAATATTTT. Translating gives CASSLGVDSSIDTQYF. The V gene is TRBV5-5, the J gene TRBJ2-3, with a tentative D call TRBD2 (5 bases). CDR3 length: 16 residues. Per the germline V gene, CDR1 is SGHKS and CDR2 is YYEKEE (reference sequence).

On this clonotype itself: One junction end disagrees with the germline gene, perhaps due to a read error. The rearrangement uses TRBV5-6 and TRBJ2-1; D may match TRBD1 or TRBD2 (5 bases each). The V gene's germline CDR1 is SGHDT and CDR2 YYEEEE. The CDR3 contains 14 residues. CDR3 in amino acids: CASRFGAMGNEQLF. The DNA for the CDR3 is TGTGCCAGCAGATTCGGGGCGATGGGCAATGAGCAGCTCTTC.

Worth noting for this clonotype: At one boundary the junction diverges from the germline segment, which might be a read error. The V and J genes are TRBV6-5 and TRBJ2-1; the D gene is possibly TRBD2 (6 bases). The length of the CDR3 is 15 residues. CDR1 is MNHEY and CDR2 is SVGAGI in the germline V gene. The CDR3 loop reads CASSLGLFGSNEQFF. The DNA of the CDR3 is TGTGCCAGCAGTCTCGGACTGTTCGGGAGCAATGAGCAGTTCTTT.

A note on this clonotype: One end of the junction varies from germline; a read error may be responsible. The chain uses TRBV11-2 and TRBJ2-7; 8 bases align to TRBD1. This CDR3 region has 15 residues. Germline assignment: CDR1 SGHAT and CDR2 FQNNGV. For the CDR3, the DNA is TGTGCCGGCAGCTTAGGCAGGGGGCTTACCTATGGGCAGTACTTC. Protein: CAGSLGRGLTYGQYF.

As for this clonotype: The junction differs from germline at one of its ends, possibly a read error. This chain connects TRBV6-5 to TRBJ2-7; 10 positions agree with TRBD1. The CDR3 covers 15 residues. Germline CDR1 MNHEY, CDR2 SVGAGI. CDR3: CAGRRNPDRGHEQHF. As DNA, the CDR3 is TGTGCCGGCCGCAGGAACCCCGACAGGGGGCACGAGCAGCACTTC.

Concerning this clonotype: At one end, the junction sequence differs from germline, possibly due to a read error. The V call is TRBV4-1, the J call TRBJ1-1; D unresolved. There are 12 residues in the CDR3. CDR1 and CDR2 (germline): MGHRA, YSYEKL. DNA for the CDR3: TGCGCCAGCAGCCCTCCCGGGAGTGAAGATTTCTTT. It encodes CASSPPGSEDFF.

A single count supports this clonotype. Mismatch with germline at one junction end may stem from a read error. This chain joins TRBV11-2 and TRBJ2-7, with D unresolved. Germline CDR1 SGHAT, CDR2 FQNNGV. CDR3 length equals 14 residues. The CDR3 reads CACSSTDTAHEQYF. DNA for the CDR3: TGTGCCTGCAGCTCAACTGACACTGCCCACGAGCAGTACTTC.

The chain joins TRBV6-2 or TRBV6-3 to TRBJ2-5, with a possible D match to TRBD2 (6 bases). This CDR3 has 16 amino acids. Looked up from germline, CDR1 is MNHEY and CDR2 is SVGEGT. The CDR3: CVSEPSSGELQETQYF. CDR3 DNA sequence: TGTGTCAGTGAGCCTTCGTCGGGGGAGTTACAAGAGACCCAGTACTTC.

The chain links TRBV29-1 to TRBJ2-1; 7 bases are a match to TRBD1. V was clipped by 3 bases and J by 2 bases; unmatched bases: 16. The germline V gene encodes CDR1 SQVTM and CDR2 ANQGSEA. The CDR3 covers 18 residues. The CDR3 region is CSVDQTGSWVSPYNEQFF. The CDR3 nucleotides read TGCAGCGTTGATCAGACAGGGTCATGGGTATCCCCCTACAATGAGCAGTTCTTC.

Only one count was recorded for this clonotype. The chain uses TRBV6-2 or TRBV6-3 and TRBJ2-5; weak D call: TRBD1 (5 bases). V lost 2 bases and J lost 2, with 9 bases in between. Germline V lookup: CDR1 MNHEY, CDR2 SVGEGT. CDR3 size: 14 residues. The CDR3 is CASSYGDSQETQYF. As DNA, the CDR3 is TGTGCCAGCAGTTACGGCGACAGTCAAGAGACCCAGTACTTC.

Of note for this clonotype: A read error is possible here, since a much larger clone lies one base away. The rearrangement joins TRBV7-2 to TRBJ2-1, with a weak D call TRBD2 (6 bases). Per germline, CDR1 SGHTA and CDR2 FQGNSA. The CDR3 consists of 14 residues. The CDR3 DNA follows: TGTGCCAGCAGCTTAGCCCCGGGAGCTAGGGAGCAGCTCTTC. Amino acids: CASSLAPGAREQLF. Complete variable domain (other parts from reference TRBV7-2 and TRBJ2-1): GAGVSQSPSNKVTEKGKDVELRCDPISGHTALYWYRQSLGQGLEFLIYFQGNSAPDKSGLPSDRFSAERTGGSVSTLTIQRTQQEDSAVYLCASSLAPGAREQLFGPGTRLTVL.

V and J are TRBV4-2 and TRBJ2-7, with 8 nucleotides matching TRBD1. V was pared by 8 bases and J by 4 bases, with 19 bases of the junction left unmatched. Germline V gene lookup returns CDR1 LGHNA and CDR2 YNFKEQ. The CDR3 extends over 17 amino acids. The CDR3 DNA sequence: TGTGCCAGCGTCCAAGAATGGGGAGCAGGGGGCGCGTACGAGCAGTACTTC. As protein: CASVQEWGAGGAYEQYF.

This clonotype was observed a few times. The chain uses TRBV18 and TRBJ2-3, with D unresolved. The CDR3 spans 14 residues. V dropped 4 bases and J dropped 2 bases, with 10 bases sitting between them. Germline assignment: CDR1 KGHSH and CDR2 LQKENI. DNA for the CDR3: TGTGCCAGCTCACTATGGACGAACACAGATACGCAGTATTTT. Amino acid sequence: CASSLWTNTDTQYF.

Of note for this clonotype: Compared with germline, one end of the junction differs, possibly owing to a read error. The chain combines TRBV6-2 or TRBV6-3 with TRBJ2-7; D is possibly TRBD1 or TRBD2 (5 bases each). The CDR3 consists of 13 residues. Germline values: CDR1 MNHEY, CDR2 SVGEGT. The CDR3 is CTSSSAGAYEQYF. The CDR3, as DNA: TGTACCAGCAGTTCAGCCGGGGCGTACGAGCAGTACTTC.

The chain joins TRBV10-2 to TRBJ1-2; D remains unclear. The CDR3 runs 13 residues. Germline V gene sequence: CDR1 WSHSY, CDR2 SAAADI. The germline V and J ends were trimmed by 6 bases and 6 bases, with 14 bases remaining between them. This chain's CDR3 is CASSRFLDHGYTF. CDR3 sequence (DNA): TGCGCCAGCAGCAGGTTTCTGGACCATGGCTACACCTTC.

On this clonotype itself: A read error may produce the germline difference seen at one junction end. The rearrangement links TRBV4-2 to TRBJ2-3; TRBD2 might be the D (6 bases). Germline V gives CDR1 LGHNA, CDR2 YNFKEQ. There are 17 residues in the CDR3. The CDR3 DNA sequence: TGTGCCTGCAGTCAAGATGGATACGGAGGGAGCACGGATACGCAGTATTTT. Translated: CACSQDGYGGSTDTQYF.

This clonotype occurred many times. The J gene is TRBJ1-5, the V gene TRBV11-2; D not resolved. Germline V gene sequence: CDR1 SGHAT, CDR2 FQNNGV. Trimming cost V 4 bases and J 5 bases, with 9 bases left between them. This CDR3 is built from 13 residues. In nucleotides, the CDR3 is TGTGCCAGCAGCTCATCAATCGATCAGCCCCAGCATTTT. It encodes CASSSSIDQPQHF.

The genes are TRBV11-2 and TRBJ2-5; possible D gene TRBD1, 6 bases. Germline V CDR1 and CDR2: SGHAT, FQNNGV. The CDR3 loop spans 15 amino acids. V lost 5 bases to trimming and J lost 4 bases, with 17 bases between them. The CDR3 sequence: CASSNLTGAGETQYF. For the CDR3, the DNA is TGTGCCAGCAGCAACCTGACAGGAGCCGGAGAGACCCAGTACTTC.

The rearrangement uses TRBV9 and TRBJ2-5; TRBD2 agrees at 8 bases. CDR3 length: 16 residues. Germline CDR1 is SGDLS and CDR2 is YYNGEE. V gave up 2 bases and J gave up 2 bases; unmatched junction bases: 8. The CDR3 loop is CASSVGVAGIQETQYF. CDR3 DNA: TGTGCCAGCAGCGTTGGAGTAGCGGGGATTCAAGAGACCCAGTACTTC.

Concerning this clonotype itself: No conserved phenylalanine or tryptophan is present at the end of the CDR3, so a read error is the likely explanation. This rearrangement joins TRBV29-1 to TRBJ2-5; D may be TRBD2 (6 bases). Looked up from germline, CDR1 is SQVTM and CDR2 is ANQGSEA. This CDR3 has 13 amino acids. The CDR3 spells CSVGWRAAEIQYL. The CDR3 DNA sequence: TGCAGCGTTGGTTGGAGGGCCGCTGAGATCCAGTACCTC.

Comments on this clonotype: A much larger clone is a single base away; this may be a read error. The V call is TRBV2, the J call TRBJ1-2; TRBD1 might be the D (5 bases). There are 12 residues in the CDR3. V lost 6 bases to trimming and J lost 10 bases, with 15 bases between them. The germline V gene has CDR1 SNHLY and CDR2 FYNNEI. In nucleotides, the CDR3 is TGTGCCAGCAGGGAGGGGATGGATGACTACACCTTC. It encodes CASREGMDDYTF.

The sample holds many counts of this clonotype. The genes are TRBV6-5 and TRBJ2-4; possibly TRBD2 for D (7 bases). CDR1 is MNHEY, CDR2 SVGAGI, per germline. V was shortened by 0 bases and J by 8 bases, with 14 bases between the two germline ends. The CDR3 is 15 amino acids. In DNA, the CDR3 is TGTGCCAGCAGTTACTCGAGGGAGGGGGGAGACATTCAGTACTTC. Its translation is CASSYSREGGDIQYF.

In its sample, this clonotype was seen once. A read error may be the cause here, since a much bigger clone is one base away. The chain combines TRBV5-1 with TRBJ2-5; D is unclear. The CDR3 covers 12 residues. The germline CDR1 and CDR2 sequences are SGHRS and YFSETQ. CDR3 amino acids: CASSVVQETQHF. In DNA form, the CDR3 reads TGCGCCAGCAGCGTAGTCCAAGAGACCCAGCACTTC. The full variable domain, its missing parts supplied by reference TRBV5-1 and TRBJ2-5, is KAGVTQTPRYLIKTRGQQVTLSCSPISGHRSVSWYQQTPGQGLQFLFEYFSETQRNKGNFPGRFSGRQFSNSRSEMNVSTLELGDSALYLCASSVVQETQHFGPGTRLLVL.

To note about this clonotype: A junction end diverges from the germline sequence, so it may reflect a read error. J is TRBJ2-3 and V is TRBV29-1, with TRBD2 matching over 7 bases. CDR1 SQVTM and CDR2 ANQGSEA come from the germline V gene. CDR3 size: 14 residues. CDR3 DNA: TGCAGCGTTTCGGGAGGACCGGTGGGAGATACGGAGTGTTTT. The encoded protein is CSVSGGPVGDTECF.

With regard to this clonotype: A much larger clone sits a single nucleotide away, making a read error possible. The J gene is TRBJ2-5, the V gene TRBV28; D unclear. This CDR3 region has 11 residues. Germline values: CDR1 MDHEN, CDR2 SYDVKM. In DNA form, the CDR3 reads TGTGCCAGCTGTTTAAAGCTGACCCAGTACTTC. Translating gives CASCLKLTQYF.

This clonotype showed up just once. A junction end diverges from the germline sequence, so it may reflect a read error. DNA for the CDR3: TGTACCAGTAGCCCACGGGCGAGCGGGATATCCGGGGAGCTGTCTTTT. Residues: CTSSPRASGISGELSF. The chain has TRBV11-2 and TRBJ2-2; 7 bases are a match to TRBD2. The CDR3 is made up of 16 amino acids. The germline V gene encodes CDR1 SGHAT and CDR2 FQNNGV.